This T cell receptor (beta chain) was captured by sequencing in a study of regulatory T cells in long-lasting Graves disease listed by TCRdb under 2021. Background on the whole study: Antithyroid drugs had been taken for less than 3 months by newly diagnosed Graves' disease patients. Peripheral blood TCR sequencing and RNA sequencing compared persistent Graves' disease patients with newly diagnosed Graves' disease patients. The study was conducted in China and was registered as a clinical trial. A total of roughly 33 samples were covered by TCR sequencing, comprising around 13 persistent and about 20 newly diagnosed Graves' disease patients. The paper's findings and limits, for the study overall: Because the primary lesion, thyroid tissue, could not be accessed, the study looked at peripheral blood alone. Compared with newly diagnosed patients, persistent Graves' disease patients had lower TCR Shannon entropy and fewer highly expanded clones, which suggests clonal expansion. As a limitation, the authors acknowledged that the small sample size may reduce accuracy. Sequencing and analysis were limited to the TCR beta chain. Patients with persistent disease shared more public clonotypes (over 2,500) than newly diagnosed patients did (approximately 990). TRBV28, TRBJ1-2 and TRBJ2-5 were preferentially used in persistent disease, while TRBV20-1 and TRBJ2-1 were favored in newly diagnosed disease.

The label giving this sample's time point can be read as: newly diagnosed GD, antithyroid drugs for less than 3 months. For both TCR sequencing and RNA sequencing, RNA was extracted from PBMCs using TRIzol. Graves' disease was diagnosed according to American Thyroid Association guidelines. The patients came from an endocrinology department in Xi'an, China. Each patient gave 8.5 to 9.5 milliliters of peripheral blood, collected in an EDTA anticoagulant tube. PBMCs were isolated by Ficoll Paque Plus density gradient separation without further T cell sorting. An Agilent 2100 Bioanalyzer and agarose gel were used to check RNA quality, and a NanoDrop 2000 was used to measure RNA concentration. Library preparation used multiplex PCR. TCRdb shows the sequencer as Illumina HiSeq 4000. CDR3 regions were amplified by Arm-PCR with iRepertoire HTBI primers to construct TCR beta libraries. Before sequencing, the PCR products went through gel purification. In the original analysis: Across samples, fewer than 70 TRBV and roughly 15 TRBJ segments were identified and used for gene usage analysis of CDR3 amino acid clonotypes. COPE and FqMerger were used to merge the filtered high-quality paired reads into contigs. BLAST was used to align contigs to IMGT TRBV, TRBD and TRBJ reference genes, with CDR3 defined following IMGT. Clonotypes above 0.1% frequency were classified as highly expanded clones. Shannon entropy served as the measure of repertoire diversity, while the Gini coefficient captured V-J evenness. A clonotype found in more than one individual was treated as public. Through fastp at Q25 and MiXCR, TCRdb rebuilt clones from the public reads, retaining in-frame beta chains. Entries are consolidated by CDR3 protein sequence, retaining the most common genes and DNA. The V and J calls and clone size are TCRdb's, not the authors'. In this sample the table shows 450,000 to 500,000 distinct CDR3 sequences, roughly 16% of which occur a single time. The ten biggest clones cover over 9% of the sample.

This clonotype was seen ten or more times. No cognate antigen has been identified for it. One base away there is no much larger clone; base qualities are not given. The CDR3 contains 14 residues, cysteine and phenylalanine counted. CDR3 DNA only is kept here, 42 bases in frame from base 1. V is pared back by 3 bases and J by 3 bases, with 15 bases lying between the germline termini. Via the germline V gene (reference sequence), CDR1 is DFQATT and CDR2 SNEGSKA. Another study also made use of these data, one on T cells in Graves' hyperthyroidism and ophthalmopathy. As the second paper documents: Graves' hyperthyroidism was defined as stable when no progression to ophthalmopathy occurred over 18 months of follow-up. The hyperthyroidism patients were between 18 and 65 years old and newly diagnosed, with a disease duration of less than 2 months. Any patient with an uncontrolled infection, another autoimmune disease, pregnancy or lactation was excluded. Diagnoses were based on clinical symptoms, serum thyroxine and TRAb, thyroid ultrasound and orbital computed tomography. The first round of RT-PCR for the TCR CDR3 was performed with the HTBI primer set and the Qiagen OneStep RT-PCR kit. Most expanded thyroid clonotypes (frequency above 0.001) were also detected in blood, suggesting blood repertoires may reflect thyroid immune responses. A 13 V-J signature model separated ophthalmopathy from stable hyperthyroidism, with around 91% sensitivity and just under 84% specificity in cross-validation and 80%/75% in testing. In validation, progression to ophthalmopathy was predicted by the model with nearly 71% sensitivity and 72.22% specificity, a median of 6.5 months before onset. TCR V-J signatures able to tell the groups apart were searched for in a discovery cohort of 90 to 100 patients, of whom around 42 had Graves' ophthalmopathy and more than 55 had stable Graves' hyperthyroidism. Prospective prediction of ophthalmopathy was tested in an independent validation cohort of 18 to 20 hyperthyroidism patients and 17 patients who later progressed to ophthalmopathy. The 95 to 100 discovery patients were randomly split 7:3 into training and test sets. Thyroid tissue and blood T-cell repertoires from six Graves' hyperthyroidism patients were also compared in the study. Following sampling, methimazole starting at 30 mg daily was given to hyperthyroidism patients, and high-dose intravenous methylprednisolone was given to ophthalmopathy patients. Libraries were constructed in a second round of multiplex PCR, after which size selection and purification were carried out. The libraries were sequenced on an Illumina HiSeq2000 using paired-end 100 bp reads. Raw data were processed with SOAPnuke, discarding reads with adapters, uncalled bases, mean Phred below 15, or no exact constant-primer or identifier match. High-quality paired reads were merged using COPE v1.2.5, and each unique nucleotide sequence was defined as a clonotype. MiTCR v1.1 was used to align clonotypes to the IMGT TRBV, TRBD and TRBJ reference segments. The analysis was restricted to V-J combinations with a frequency above 0.0001, which together covered approximately 99% of the repertoires. The TCS score was defined as F50 (clonal expansion) divided by E x V (chaos), with BLOSUM62-based TCRdist calculated between CDR3 peptides within each V-J. Welch's t-statistics and random forest reduced 450 to 600 V-J features to 13, which were used in a naive Bayes classifier (R e1071). Sample size was not statistically predetermined, and blinding of investigators to group allocation was not performed. The paper reports TCR Vbeta CDR3 sequencing of approximately 140 peripheral blood samples: under 45 ophthalmopathy, fewer than 80 hyperthyroidism and around 17 progressor patients.

The sequence was obtained from a middle-aged man with Graves disease. Donor details come from another sample of the same person, matched by shared clones. The rearrangement joined TRBV20-1 to TRBJ2-7, with the identity of the D gene unclear. The sample in question was peripheral blood mononuclear cells (PBMCs), obtained at new diagnosis, from a patient treated with antithyroid drugs. The nucleotide sequence is TGCAGTGCTAGGGACCGGACCGCCTTCTACGAGCAGTACTTC. Translation gives CSARDRTAFYEQYF.